The entry below describes one T cell receptor (beta chain). The CDR3 runs 16 residues. V dropped 5 bases and J dropped 4; count of bases not matched to a gene: 8. Germline lookup yields CDR1 SGHVS and CDR2 FQNEAQ. The data were taken from a study of blood T cell repertoires in COVID-19. At the level of the study: T cells, B-cell-depleted T cells, or PBMCs provided the cDNA or gDNA that served as material.

The authors' processing: From reference gene primer amplification, estimates of nucleated cell counts were derived. Data came from immunoSEQ multiplex PCR; TCRdb stores just in-frame clones and leaves some out. The V and J calls and clone size were taken over from that table, and D and trimming were inferred from the DNA. This table has approximately 35,000 clones, 90% to 95% appearing once. The receptor was derived from a human donor in a cohort sampled during active COVID-19. Sequences were obtained from peripheral blood. V gene TRBV7-8 combines with J gene TRBJ1-1; 12 bases are a match to TRBD1. The CDR3 nucleotides read TGTGCCAGCAGCCGGGACAGGGGGCGCTTAGGCACTGAAGCTTTCTTT. This encodes CASSRDRGRLGTEAFF.